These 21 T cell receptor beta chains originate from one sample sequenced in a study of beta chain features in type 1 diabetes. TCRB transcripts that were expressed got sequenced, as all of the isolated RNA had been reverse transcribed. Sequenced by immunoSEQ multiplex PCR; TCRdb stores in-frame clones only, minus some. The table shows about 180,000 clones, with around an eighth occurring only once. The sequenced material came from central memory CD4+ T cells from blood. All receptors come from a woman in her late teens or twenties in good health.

CDR3 sequence: CASSQVAGGTEAFF. The CDR3 DNA follows: TGCGCCAGCAGCCAAGTTGCAGGGGGAACTGAAGCTTTCTTT. The chain is built from TRBV4-3 and TRBJ1-1, with 7 nucleotides matching TRBD1. Losses at the gene ends were 1 base for V and 5 bases for J; bases not matched to a gene: 4. CDR1 and CDR2 (germline): LGHNA, YSLEER. The CDR3 consists of 14 residues.

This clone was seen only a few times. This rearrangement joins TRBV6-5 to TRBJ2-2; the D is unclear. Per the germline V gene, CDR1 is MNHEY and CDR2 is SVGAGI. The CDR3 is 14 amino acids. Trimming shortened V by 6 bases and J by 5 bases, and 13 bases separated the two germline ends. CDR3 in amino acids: CASRKTQSTGELFF. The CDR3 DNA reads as TGTGCCAGCAGAAAAACACAGTCGACCGGGGAGCTGTTTTTT.

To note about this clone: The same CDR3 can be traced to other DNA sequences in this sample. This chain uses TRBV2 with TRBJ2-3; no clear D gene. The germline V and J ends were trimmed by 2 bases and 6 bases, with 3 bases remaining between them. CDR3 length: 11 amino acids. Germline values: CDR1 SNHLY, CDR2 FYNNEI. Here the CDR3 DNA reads TGTGCCAGCAGTGAACGGGATACGCAGTATTTT. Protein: CASSERDTQYF. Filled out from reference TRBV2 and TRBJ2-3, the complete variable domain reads EPEVTQTPSHQVTQMGQEVILRCVPISNHLYFYWYRQILGQKVEFLVSFYNNEISEKSEIFDDQFSVERPDGSNFTLKIRSTKLEDSAMYFCASSERDTQYFGPGTRLTVL.

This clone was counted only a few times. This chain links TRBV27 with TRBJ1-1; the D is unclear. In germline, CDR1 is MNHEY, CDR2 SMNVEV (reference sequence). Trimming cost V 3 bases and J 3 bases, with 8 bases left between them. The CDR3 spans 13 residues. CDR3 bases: TGTGCCAGCAGTTTGGAGAAGTACACTGAAGCTTTCTTT. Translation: CASSLEKYTEAFF.

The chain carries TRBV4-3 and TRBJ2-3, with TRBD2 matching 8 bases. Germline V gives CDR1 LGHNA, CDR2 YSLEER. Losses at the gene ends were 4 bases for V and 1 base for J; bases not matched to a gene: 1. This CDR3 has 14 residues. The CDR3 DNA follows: TGCGCCAGCAGCCCGACTAGCGGCACAGATACGCAGTATTTT. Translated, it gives CASSPTSGTDTQYF.

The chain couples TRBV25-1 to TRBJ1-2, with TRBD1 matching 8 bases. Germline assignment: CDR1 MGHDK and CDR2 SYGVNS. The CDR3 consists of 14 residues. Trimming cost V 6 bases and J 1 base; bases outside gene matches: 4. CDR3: CASSRTGLNYGYTF. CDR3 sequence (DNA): TGTGCCAGCAGCCGGACAGGGCTTAACTATGGCTACACCTTC.

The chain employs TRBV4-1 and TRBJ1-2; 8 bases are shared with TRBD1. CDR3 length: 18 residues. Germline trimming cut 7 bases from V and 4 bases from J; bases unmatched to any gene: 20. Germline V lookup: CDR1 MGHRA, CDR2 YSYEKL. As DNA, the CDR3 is TGCGCCAGCACCTTAAAACCCCTCCCTGGACAGGGCACCTATGGCTACACCTTC. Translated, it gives CASTLKPLPGQGTYGYTF.

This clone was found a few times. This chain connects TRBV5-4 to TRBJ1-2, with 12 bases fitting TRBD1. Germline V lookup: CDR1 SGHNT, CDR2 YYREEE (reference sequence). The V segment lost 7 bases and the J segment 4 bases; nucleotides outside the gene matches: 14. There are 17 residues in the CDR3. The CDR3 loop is CASEFRDRGPWGYGYTF. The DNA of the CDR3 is TGTGCCAGCGAATTCCGGGACAGGGGGCCTTGGGGCTATGGCTACACCTTC.

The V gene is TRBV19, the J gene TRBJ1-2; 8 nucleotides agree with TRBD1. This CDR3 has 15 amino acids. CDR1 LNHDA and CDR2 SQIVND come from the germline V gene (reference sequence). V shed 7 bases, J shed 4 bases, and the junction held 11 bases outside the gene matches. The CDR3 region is CASTDQGQDGYGYTF. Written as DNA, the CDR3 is TGTGCCAGTACCGACCAGGGACAGGACGGCTATGGCTACACCTTC.

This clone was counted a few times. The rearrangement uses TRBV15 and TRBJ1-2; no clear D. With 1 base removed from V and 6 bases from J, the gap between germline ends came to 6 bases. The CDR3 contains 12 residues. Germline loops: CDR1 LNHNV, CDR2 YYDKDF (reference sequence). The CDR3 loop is CATSRGADGYTF. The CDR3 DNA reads TGTGCCACCAGCAGAGGTGCAGATGGCTACACCTTC.

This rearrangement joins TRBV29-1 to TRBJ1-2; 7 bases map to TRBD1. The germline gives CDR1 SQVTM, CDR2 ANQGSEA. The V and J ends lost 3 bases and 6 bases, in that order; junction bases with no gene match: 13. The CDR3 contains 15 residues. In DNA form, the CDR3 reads TGCAGCGTTGACGACTCCAGGGGGGTTGGTGATGGCTACACCTTC. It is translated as CSVDDSRGVGDGYTF.

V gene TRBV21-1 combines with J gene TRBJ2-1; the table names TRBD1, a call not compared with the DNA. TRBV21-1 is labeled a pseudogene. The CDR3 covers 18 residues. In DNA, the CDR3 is TGTGCCAGCAGCAAAGAGCGATTCGGGGACAGGGGGGACAATGAGCAGTTCTTC. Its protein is CASSKERFGDRGDNEQFF.

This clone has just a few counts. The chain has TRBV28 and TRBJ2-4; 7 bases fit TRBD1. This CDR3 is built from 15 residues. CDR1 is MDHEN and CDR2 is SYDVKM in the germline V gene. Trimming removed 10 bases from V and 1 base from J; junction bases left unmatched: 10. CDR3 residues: CATQPLQGAKNIQYF. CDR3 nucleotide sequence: TGTGCCACTCAACCTTTACAGGGGGCCAAAAACATTCAGTACTTC.

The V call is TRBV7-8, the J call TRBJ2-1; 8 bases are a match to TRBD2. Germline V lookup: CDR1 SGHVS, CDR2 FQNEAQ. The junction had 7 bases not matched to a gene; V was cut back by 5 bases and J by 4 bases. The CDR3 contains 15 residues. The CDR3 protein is CASSTSGRGYNEQFF. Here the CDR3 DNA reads TGTGCCAGCAGCACCAGCGGGAGAGGGTACAATGAGCAGTTCTTC. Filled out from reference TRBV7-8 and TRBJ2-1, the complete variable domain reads GAGVSQSPRYKVAKRGQDVALRCDPISGHVSLFWYQQALGQGPEFLTYFQNEAQLDKSGLPSDRFFAERPEGSVSTLKIQRTQQEDSAVYLCASSTSGRGYNEQFFGPGTRLTVL.

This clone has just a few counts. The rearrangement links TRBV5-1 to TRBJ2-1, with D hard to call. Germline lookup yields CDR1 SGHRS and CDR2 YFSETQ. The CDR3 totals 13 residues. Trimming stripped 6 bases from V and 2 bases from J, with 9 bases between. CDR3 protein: CASIAETYNEQFF. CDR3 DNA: TGCGCCAGCATTGCGGAGACCTACAATGAGCAGTTCTTC. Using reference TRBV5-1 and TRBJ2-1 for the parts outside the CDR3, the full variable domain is KAGVTQTPRYLIKTRGQQVTLSCSPISGHRSVSWYQQTPGQGLQFLFEYFSETQRNKGNFPGRFSGRQFSNSRSEMNVSTLELGDSALYLCASIAETYNEQFFGPGTRLTVL.

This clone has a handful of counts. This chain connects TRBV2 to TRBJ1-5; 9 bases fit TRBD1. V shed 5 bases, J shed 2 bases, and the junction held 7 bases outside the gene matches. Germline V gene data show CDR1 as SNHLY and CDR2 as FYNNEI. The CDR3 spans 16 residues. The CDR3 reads CASSSTGGAGNQPQHF. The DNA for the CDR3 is TGTGCCAGCAGTAGTACAGGGGGCGCGGGCAATCAGCCCCAGCATTTT.

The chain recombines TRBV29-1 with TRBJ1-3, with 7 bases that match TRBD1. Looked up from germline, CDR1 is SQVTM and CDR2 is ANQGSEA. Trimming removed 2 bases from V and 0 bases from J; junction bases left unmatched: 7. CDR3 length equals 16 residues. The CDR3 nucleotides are TGCAGCGTTGAACGACAGGGAGGCAGCTCTGGAAACACCATATATTTT. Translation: CSVERQGGSSGNTIYF.

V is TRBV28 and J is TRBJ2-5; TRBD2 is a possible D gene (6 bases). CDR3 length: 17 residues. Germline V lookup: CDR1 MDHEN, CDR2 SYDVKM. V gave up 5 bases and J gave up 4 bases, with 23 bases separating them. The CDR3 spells CASSEGRVGGWRETQYF. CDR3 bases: TGTGCCAGCAGTGAGGGCCGGGTGGGAGGTTGGCGAGAGACCCAGTACTTC.

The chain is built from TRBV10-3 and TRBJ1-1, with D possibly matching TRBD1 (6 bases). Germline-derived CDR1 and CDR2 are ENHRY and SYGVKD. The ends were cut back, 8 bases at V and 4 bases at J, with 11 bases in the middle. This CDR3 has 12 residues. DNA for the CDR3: TGTGCCATCTCTTCAGGGGTCACTGAAGCTTTCTTT. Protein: CAISSGVTEAFF.

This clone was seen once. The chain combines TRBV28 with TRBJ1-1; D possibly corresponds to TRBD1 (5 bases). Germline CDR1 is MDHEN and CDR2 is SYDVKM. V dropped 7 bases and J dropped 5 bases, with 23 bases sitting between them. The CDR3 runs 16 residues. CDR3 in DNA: TGTGCCAGCACTACCTCCGGGGGGTCGGGTAGGACTGAAGCTTTCTTT. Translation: CASTTSGGSGRTEAFF.

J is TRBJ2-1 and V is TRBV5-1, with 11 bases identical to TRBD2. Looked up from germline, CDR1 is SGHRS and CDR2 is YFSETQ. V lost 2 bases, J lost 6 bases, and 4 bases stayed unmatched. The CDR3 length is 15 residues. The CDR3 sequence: CASSLRLAGLNEQFF. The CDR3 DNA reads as TGCGCCAGCAGCTTACGACTAGCGGGACTCAATGAGCAGTTCTTC.